This T cell receptor beta chain stems from a study of CD8 T cells in ankylosing spondylitis. From germline, CDR1 is DFQATT and CDR2 SNEGSKA (reference sequence). V dropped 7 bases and J dropped 5; count of bases not matched to a gene: 9. The CDR3 totals 13 residues. Ten or more counts support this clonotype. Its specificity is unknown. Overall study findings and caveats: Relatively scarce in peripheral blood, disease-linked clones were CD8+.

TCRdb independently ran MiXCR on the 5' RACE reads; one entry per CDR3 protein. The sample has roughly 120,000 distinct CDR3 sequences, roughly an eighth seen once; the top ten hold just under 3%. The chain joins TRBV20-1 to TRBJ2-5, with 8 bases lining up with TRBD1. This receptor was taken from a female donor with ankylosing spondylitis or in good health (not recorded which). The sequenced sample was blood, either unsorted or a sorted T cell fraction (not recorded which). The CDR3 here is CSGEQGVTETQYF. CDR3 sequence (DNA): TGCAGTGGTGAACAGGGGGTTACGGAGACCCAGTACTTC.